The 25 T cell receptor beta chains given below trace back to one sample, sequenced in a study of cytomegalovirus exposure and HLA in healthy donors. Researchers ran the PCR with 60 Vbeta and 13 Jbeta primers. The data were produced by immunoSEQ multiplex PCR, yet TCRdb's version contains in-frame clones alone and is incomplete. The repertoire holds around 140,000 clones, with over 70% as singletons. The sample was PBMCs. Receptors were obtained from a woman between 40 and 50 years old in good health and CMV-seronegative.

The CDR3 reads CASSLGGGLDTQYF. DNA of the CDR3: TGCGCCAGCAGCTTGGGGGGGGGCCTAGATACGCAGTATTTT. This sequence joins TRBV5-1 and TRBJ2-3, with D possibly being TRBD2 (7 bases). Per the germline V gene, CDR1 is SGHRS and CDR2 is YFSETQ. There are 14 residues in the CDR3. V was trimmed by 0 bases and J by 5 bases, leaving 10 bases between them.

The rearrangement links TRBV10-1 to TRBJ1-4; D possibly corresponds to TRBD1 (6 bases). Germline lookup yields CDR1 WNHNN and CDR2 SYGVQD (reference sequence). The CDR3 is 14 residues long. V was clipped by 3 bases and J by 8 bases, with 13 bases between them. The CDR3 loop reads CASSEGGVGEKLFF. The CDR3 region has the DNA TGCGCCAGCAGTGAAGGGGGTGTTGGAGAAAAACTGTTTTTT.

About this clone: One end of the junction does not line up with germline, which may come from a read error. This chain joins TRBV7-9 and TRBJ2-7; D is possibly TRBD2 (6 bases). Looked up from germline, CDR1 is SEHNR and CDR2 is FQNEAQ (reference sequence). The CDR3 sequence is 13 residues long. The CDR3 protein is CSSSFEGAGEQYF. For the CDR3, the DNA is TGTTCCAGCAGCTTCGAAGGGGCGGGGGAGCAGTACTTC.

The rearrangement joins TRBV10-2 to TRBJ2-5; 8 nucleotides align to TRBD1. Germline values: CDR1 WSHSY, CDR2 SAAADI. V gave up 6 bases and J gave up 2 bases; unmatched junction bases: 8. CDR3 length: 15 amino acids. The CDR3 coding sequence is TGCGCCAGCAGACCGGGACAGGCGTCGCAAGAGACCCAGTACTTC. Protein sequence: CASRPGQASQETQYF.

This clone was seen more than once but under ten times. The genes are TRBV5-3 and TRBJ1-2; TRBD1 might be the D (5 bases). TRBV5-3 is an ORF, with its function uncertain. The CDR3 consists of 14 residues. V lost 4 bases, J lost 4 bases, and 14 bases lay in between. The CDR3, as DNA: TGTGCCAGAAGCAGAGACGGACACCTCTATGGCTACACCTTC. Its protein is CARSRDGHLYGYTF.

This clone was counted only a few times. The chain has TRBV6-5 and TRBJ1-1; D uncertain. This CDR3 contains 14 residues. V was shortened by 2 bases and J by 1 base, with 8 bases between the two germline ends. The V gene's germline CDR1 is MNHEY and CDR2 SVGAGI. CDR3 loop: CASSYHSANTEAFF. CDR3 sequence (DNA): TGTGCCAGCAGTTACCATAGCGCGAACACTGAAGCTTTCTTT.

The V gene is TRBV6-5, the J gene TRBJ2-3, with 8 bases fitting TRBD1. This CDR3 is built from 16 residues. In germline, CDR1 is MNHEY, CDR2 SVGAGI. The V and J ends lost 0 bases and 2 bases, in that order; junction bases with no gene match: 4. This CDR3 reads CASSYSGTGLTDTQYF. CDR3 nucleotide sequence: TGTGCCAGCAGTTACTCCGGGACAGGCCTCACAGATACGCAGTATTTT.

V gene TRBV19 combines with J gene TRBJ2-7; TRBD1 aligns across 10 bases. The CDR3 extends over 14 amino acids. V shed 6 bases, J shed 1 base, and the junction held 3 bases outside the gene matches. Germline CDR1 is LNHDA and CDR2 is SQIVND (reference sequence). The CDR3 coding sequence is TGTGCCAGTAGCCGGACAGGGGGATCCTACGAGCAGTACTTC. Protein product: CASSRTGGSYEQYF.

This sequence joins TRBV7-9 and TRBJ1-1, with D unclear. V lost 3 bases, J lost 0 bases, and 5 bases lay in between. CDR1 SEHNR and CDR2 FQNEAQ come from the germline V gene (reference sequence). This CDR3 region has 13 residues. The CDR3 DNA sequence: TGTGCCAGCAGCTTTAGCATGAACACTGAAGCTTTCTTT. Its protein product is CASSFSMNTEAFF.

The chain combines TRBV2 with TRBJ1-1; D might be TRBD1 (5 bases). This CDR3 has 13 amino acids. Germline values: CDR1 SNHLY, CDR2 FYNNEI. V was shortened by 6 bases and J by 4 bases, with 12 bases between the two germline ends. The CDR3 DNA sequence: TGTGCCAGCAGAAAAGGGGTCTTCACTGAAGCTTTCTTT. It translates to CASRKGVFTEAFF.

This clone was observed once. The chain uses TRBV19 and TRBJ1-2; D unresolved. Germline-derived CDR1 and CDR2 are LNHDA and SQIVND (reference sequence). This CDR3 is built from 15 residues. V was pared by 2 bases and J by 2 bases, with 12 bases between. The chain's CDR3 is CASSITRAENYGYTF. DNA of the CDR3: TGTGCCAGTAGTATAACCCGAGCTGAGAACTATGGCTACACCTTC.

The chain uses TRBV5-6 and TRBJ2-1; TRBD1 matches 11 bases. Unmatched junction bases numbered 8, after V lost 5 bases and J lost 7 bases. There are 15 residues in the CDR3. Germline V gene data show CDR1 as SGHDT and CDR2 as YYEEEE. CDR3 protein: CASSNRDRGWNEQFF. CDR3 coding DNA: TGTGCCAGCAGTAACCGGGACAGGGGGTGGAATGAGCAGTTCTTC.

The chain has TRBV27 and TRBJ1-5, with TRBD1 as a possible D gene (6 bases). Germline CDR1 is MNHEY and CDR2 is SMNVEV (reference sequence). Trimming cost V 6 bases and J 0 bases, with 15 bases left between them. This CDR3 contains 16 residues. The DNA for the CDR3 is TGTGCCAGCAGCCAGGACAGCGATTATAGCAATCAGCCCCAGCATTTT. This codes for CASSQDSDYSNQPQHF.

This chain connects TRBV19 to TRBJ1-1, with D uncertain. V lost 1 base, J lost 1 base, and 7 bases lay in between. Germline CDR1 and CDR2: LNHDA and SQIVND (reference sequence). The CDR3 covers 14 residues. The CDR3 protein is CASSIGAANTEAFF. Here the CDR3 DNA reads TGTGCCAGTAGTATAGGGGCAGCGAACACTGAAGCTTTCTTT.

V usage is TRBV27 and J usage is TRBJ1-1; D not certain. CDR1 is MNHEY and CDR2 is SMNVEV in the germline V gene (reference sequence). CDR3 length: 15 residues. Trimming took off 0 bases at V and 1 base at J, with 9 bases between the two ends. CDR3 DNA sequence: TGTGCCAGCAGTTTATCGATGGCCTCGAACACTGAAGCTTTCTTT. The encoded protein is CASSLSMASNTEAFF.

This sequence joins TRBV30 and TRBJ1-1; 7 nucleotides agree with TRBD1. Trimming took 4 bases from V and 1 from J; bases not matched to a gene: 6. Per germline, CDR1 GTSNPN and CDR2 SVGIG (reference sequence). The CDR3 covers 14 residues. The CDR3 nucleotides are TGTGCCTGGAATTGGGGACAGAGGAACACTGAAGCTTTCTTT. The encoded protein is CAWNWGQRNTEAFF.

This chain uses TRBV5-6 with TRBJ1-3; D gene unclear. CDR1 is SGHDT, CDR2 YYEEEE, per germline. Trimming took off 1 base at V and 4 bases at J, with 9 bases between the two ends. CDR3 length: 14 residues. The CDR3 here is CASSLPGSGNTIYF. Written as DNA, the CDR3 is TGTGCCAGCAGCTTGCCAGGATCCGGAAACACCATATATTTT. The complete variable domain, with remaining parts taken from reference TRBV5-6 and TRBJ1-3, reads DAGVTQSPTHLIKTRGQQVTLRCSPKSGHDTVSWYQQALGQGPQFIFQYYEEEERQRGNFPDRFSGHQFPNYSSELNVNALLLGDSALYLCASSLPGSGNTIYFGEGSWLTVV.

Regarding this clone: A read error may explain this, as a much larger clone is one base away. The rearrangement uses TRBV7-3 and TRBJ1-1, with D possibly matching TRBD1 (6 bases). The CDR3 runs 13 residues. Germline-derived CDR1 and CDR2 are SGHTA and FQGTGA. Trimming shortened V by 5 bases and J by 1 base, and 8 bases separated the two germline ends. Here the CDR3 reads CASSTTGNTEAFF. The CDR3 bases are TGTGCCAGCAGCACGACAGGGAACACTGAAGCTTTCTTT.

A single count supports this clone. The chain combines TRBV19 with TRBJ1-1; 8 bases map to TRBD1. Looked up from germline, CDR1 is LNHDA and CDR2 is SQIVND (reference sequence). V was pared by 7 bases and J by 0 bases, with 10 bases of the junction left unmatched. The CDR3 extends over 16 amino acids. CDR3 in DNA: TGTGCCAGTACCAAGCCGGGACAGGCGTTGAACACTGAAGCTTTCTTT. Residues: CASTKPGQALNTEAFF.

The V call is TRBV29-1, the J call TRBJ1-1; D perhaps matches TRBD1 (6 bases). The CDR3 has 15 residues. The germline gives CDR1 SQVTM, CDR2 ANQGSEA. V lost 5 bases, J lost 5 bases, and 21 bases lay in between. The CDR3 region has the DNA TGCAGCGTTTATCAAGGCAGGGGAGGGTTAACTGAAGCTTTCTTT. It yields the protein CSVYQGRGGLTEAFF.

The chain joins TRBV20-1 to TRBJ2-7; no definite D call. Germline loops: CDR1 DFQATT, CDR2 SNEGSKA (reference sequence). The CDR3 totals 11 residues. The V and J ends lost 5 bases and 1 base respectively, with 6 bases between them. CDR3 coding DNA: TGCAGTGCTGACGGGTCCTACGAGCAGTACTTC. Translation: CSADGSYEQYF.

The chain employs TRBV29-1 and TRBJ2-3, with 11 bases lining up with TRBD2. CDR3 length: 16 amino acids. The ends lost 4 bases at V and 0 bases at J; junction bases unmatched: 6. The V gene's germline CDR1 is SQVTM and CDR2 ANQGSEA. Written as DNA, the CDR3 is TGCAGCGTTGGTCAGGGACTAGCGGCGAGCACAGATACGCAGTATTTT. The encoded protein is CSVGQGLAASTDTQYF.

The V and J genes are TRBV20-1 and TRBJ1-2, with D maybe TRBD1 (5 bases). V dropped 5 bases and J dropped 8 bases, with 12 bases sitting between them. From germline, CDR1 is DFQATT and CDR2 SNEGSKA (reference sequence). The CDR3 loop spans 11 amino acids. CDR3 region: CSAAGGQGYTF. The CDR3 nucleotides read TGCAGTGCTGCCGGGGGTCAGGGCTACACCTTC.

V is TRBV6-1 and J is TRBJ1-5; D is unclear. Deletions cut 1 base from V and 4 bases from J, with 11 bases between. Germline lookup yields CDR1 MNHNS and CDR2 SASEGT. The CDR3 totals 15 residues. The CDR3 loop reads CASSEVATGNQPQHF. The CDR3 DNA follows: TGTGCCAGCAGTGAAGTTGCGACGGGGAATCAGCCCCAGCATTTT.

This chain connects TRBV7-6 to TRBJ1-1; D may be TRBD1 (5 bases). The V end was cut by 3 bases, the J end by 4 bases, with 12 bases between. Per the germline V gene, CDR1 is SGHVS and CDR2 is FNYEAQ. This CDR3 is 14 amino acids long. CDR3 region: CASSFWGGPTEAFF. CDR3 nucleotide sequence: TGTGCCAGCAGCTTTTGGGGGGGACCCACTGAAGCTTTCTTT. Full variable domain (outside the CDR3, taken from reference TRBV7-6 and TRBJ1-1): GAGVSQSPRYKVTKRGQDVALRCDPISGHVSLYWYRQALGQGPEFLTYFNYEAQQDKSGLPNDRFSAERPEGSISTLTIQRTEQRDSAMYRCASSFWGGPTEAFFGQGTRLTVV.